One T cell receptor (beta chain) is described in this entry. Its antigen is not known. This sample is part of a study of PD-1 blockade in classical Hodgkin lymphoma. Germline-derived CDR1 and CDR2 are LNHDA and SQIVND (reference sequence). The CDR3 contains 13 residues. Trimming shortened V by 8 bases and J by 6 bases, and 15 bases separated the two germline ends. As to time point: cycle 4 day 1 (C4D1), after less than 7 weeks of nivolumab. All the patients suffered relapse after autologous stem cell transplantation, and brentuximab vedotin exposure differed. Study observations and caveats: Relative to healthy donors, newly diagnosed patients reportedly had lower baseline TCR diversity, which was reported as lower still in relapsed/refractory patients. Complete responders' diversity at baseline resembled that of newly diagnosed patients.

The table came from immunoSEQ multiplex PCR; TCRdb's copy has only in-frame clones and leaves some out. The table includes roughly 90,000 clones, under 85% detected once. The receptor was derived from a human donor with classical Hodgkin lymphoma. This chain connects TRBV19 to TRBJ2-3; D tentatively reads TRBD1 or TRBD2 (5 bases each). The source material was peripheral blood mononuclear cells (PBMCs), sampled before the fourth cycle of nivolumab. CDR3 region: CASAPLGVDTQYF. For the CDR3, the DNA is TGTGCCAGTGCACCCCTGGGGGTCGATACGCAGTATTTT.